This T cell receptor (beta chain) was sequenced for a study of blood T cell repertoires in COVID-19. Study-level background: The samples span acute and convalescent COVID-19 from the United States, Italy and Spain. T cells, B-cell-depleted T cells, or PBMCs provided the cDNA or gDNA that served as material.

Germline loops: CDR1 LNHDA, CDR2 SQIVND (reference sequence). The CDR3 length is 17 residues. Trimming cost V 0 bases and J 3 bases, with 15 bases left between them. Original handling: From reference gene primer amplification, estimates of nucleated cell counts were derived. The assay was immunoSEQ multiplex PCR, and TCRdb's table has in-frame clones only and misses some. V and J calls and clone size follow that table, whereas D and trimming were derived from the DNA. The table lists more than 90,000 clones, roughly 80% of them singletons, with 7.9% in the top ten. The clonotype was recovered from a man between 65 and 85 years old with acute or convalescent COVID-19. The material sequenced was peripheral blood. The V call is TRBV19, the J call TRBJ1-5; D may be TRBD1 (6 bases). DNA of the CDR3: TGTGCCAGTAGTATAGATCGGTACGGACAGTCCAATCAGCCCCAGCATTTT. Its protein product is CASSIDRYGQSNQPQHF.